These 20 T cell receptor beta chains share one sample of origin, sequenced in a study of blood T cell repertoires in COVID-19. Clones were read by immunoSEQ multiplex PCR, and TCRdb kept only the in-frame ones, dropping some. The sample lists some 95,000 clones, nearly 90% occurring once. The sample consisted of peripheral blood. These receptors were taken from a man in his sixties or seventies with acute or convalescent COVID-19.

This clone showed up just a few times. This chain connects TRBV12-3 or TRBV12-4 to TRBJ1-2, with TRBD1 matching 7 bases. V trimming: 3 bases; J trimming: 4 bases; junction bases outside the gene matches: 2. This CDR3 is built from 13 residues. CDR3 in amino acids: CASSFAGGYGYTF. The CDR3 nucleotides read TGTGCCAGCAGTTTCGCAGGGGGCTATGGCTACACCTTC.

The chain links TRBV6-5 to TRBJ1-6; D gene uncertain. Trimming took off 8 bases at V and 5 bases at J, with 10 bases between the two ends. The germline gives CDR1 MNHEY, CDR2 SVGAGI. This CDR3 contains 13 residues. CDR3 coding DNA: TGTGCCAGCTACGACTTGAATAATTCACCCCTCCACTTT. It encodes CASYDLNNSPLHF.

The rearrangement uses TRBV7-3 and TRBJ1-5; 8 bases line up with TRBD1. The CDR3 runs 13 residues. The germline gives CDR1 SGHTA, CDR2 FQGTGA. V lost 4 bases to trimming and J lost 7 bases; unmatched junction nucleotides: 3. The CDR3 nucleotides are TGTGCCAGCAGCTCAGGGGGCTCACAGCCCCAGCATTTT. Translation gives CASSSGGSQPQHF.

This rearrangement joins TRBV7-9 to TRBJ1-2; unclear D gene. From germline, CDR1 is SEHNR and CDR2 FQNEAQ (reference sequence). V lost 5 bases, J lost 6 bases, and 22 bases lay in between. There are 16 residues in the CDR3. CDR3 region: CASSPGRVSPLDGYTF. CDR3 DNA sequence: TGTGCCAGCAGCCCCGGGAGGGTTTCCCCTCTTGATGGCTACACCTTC.

The chain carries TRBV5-1 and TRBJ2-5, with D perhaps TRBD2 (5 bases). This CDR3 contains 16 residues. Trimming stripped 0 bases from V and 1 base from J, with 13 bases between. Germline V lookup: CDR1 SGHRS, CDR2 YFSETQ. The CDR3 DNA sequence: TGCGCCAGCAGCTTGGGTGGCGGGCGGACCCAAGAGACCCAGTACTTC. Translation: CASSLGGGRTQETQYF.

The chain recombines TRBV30 with TRBJ1-1; D unresolved. The V gene's germline CDR1 is GTSNPN and CDR2 SVGIG (reference sequence). The CDR3 contains 13 residues. V lost 0 bases, J lost 1 base, and 6 bases lay in between. CDR3 bases: TGTGCCTGGAGTGTGTACGGGAACACTGAAGCTTTCTTT. Protein sequence: CAWSVYGNTEAFF.

This rearrangement joins TRBV5-1 to TRBJ1-1; a possible D gene is TRBD1 (5 bases). CDR3 length: 15 amino acids. V lost 0 bases and J lost 5, with 14 bases in between. The germline V gene encodes CDR1 SGHRS and CDR2 YFSETQ. In DNA form, the CDR3 reads TGCGCCAGCAGCTTGGAGCTGGGGCTGGGGACTGAAGCTTTCTTT. As protein: CASSLELGLGTEAFF.

The chain combines TRBV9 with TRBJ2-1, with 7 bases aligning to TRBD2. Germline CDR1 is SGDLS and CDR2 is YYNGEE. The CDR3 covers 11 residues. With V trimmed by 3 bases and J by 10 bases, 1 base remained unmatched. The CDR3 loop is CASSGEGEQFF. DNA of the CDR3: TGTGCCAGCAGCGGGGAGGGGGAGCAGTTCTTC.

This sequence joins TRBV7-8 and TRBJ1-3; D is unresolved. Per germline, CDR1 SGHVS and CDR2 FQNEAQ. Trimming pared 3 bases from V and 0 bases from J, leaving 9 bases between. This CDR3 is built from 15 residues. CDR3 in DNA: TGTGCCAGCAGCTTGACTCTTACCTCTGGAAACACCATATATTTT. Its translation is CASSLTLTSGNTIYF. The full variable domain, completed using reference TRBV7-8 and TRBJ1-3, is GAGVSQSPRYKVAKRGQDVALRCDPISGHVSLFWYQQALGQGPEFLTYFQNEAQLDKSGLPSDRFFAERPEGSVSTLKIQRTQQEDSAVYLCASSLTLTSGNTIYFGEGSWLTVV.

The chain joins TRBV5-6 to TRBJ1-5, with D perhaps TRBD1 (6 bases). The V end lost 4 bases, the J end lost 2 bases, and 10 bases lay between the germline ends. CDR3 length equals 14 residues. CDR1 and CDR2 from the germline V gene are SGHDT and YYEEEE. The DNA for the CDR3 is TGTGCCAGCAGCCGAGGGGGTGGCAATCAGCCCCAGCATTTT. This encodes CASSRGGGNQPQHF.

V usage is TRBV19 and J usage is TRBJ1-4; tentative D call: TRBD1 (5 bases). With 4 bases removed from V and 7 bases from J, the gap between germline ends came to 16 bases. Germline V gene lookup returns CDR1 LNHDA and CDR2 SQIVND (reference sequence). The CDR3 loop spans 15 amino acids. The CDR3 loop reads CASSTGRQGGEKLFF. The CDR3 bases are TGTGCCAGTAGTACCGGGCGGCAGGGAGGTGAAAAACTGTTTTTT. The full variable domain, completed using reference TRBV19 and TRBJ1-4, is DGGITQSPKYLFRKEGQNVTLSCEQNLNHDAMYWYRQDPGQGLRLIYYSQIVNDFQKGDIAEGYSVSREKKESFPLTVTSAQKNPTAFYLCASSTGRQGGEKLFFGSGTQLSVL.

The rearrangement joins TRBV4-1 to TRBJ1-1; no firm D call. CDR3 size: 18 residues. V was shortened by 0 bases and J by 1 base, with 18 bases between the two germline ends. The germline CDR1 and CDR2 sequences are MGHRA and YSYEKL. CDR3: CASSQDNGLGDGNTEAFF. Written as DNA, the CDR3 is TGCGCCAGCAGCCAAGACAATGGCTTAGGAGACGGGAACACTGAAGCTTTCTTT.

The CDR3 region is CASSYALAQETQYF. In DNA, the CDR3 is TGTGCCAGCAGCTACGCTCTAGCCCAAGAGACCCAGTACTTC. The J gene is TRBJ2-5, the V gene TRBV7-2, with D maybe TRBD2 (5 bases). CDR3 length: 14 residues. Germline CDR1 is SGHTA and CDR2 is FQGNSA. Trimming stripped 4 bases from V and 1 base from J, with 10 bases between.

This clone appeared once. This chain uses TRBV5-1 with TRBJ2-5; 16 bases agree with TRBD2. Germline lookup yields CDR1 SGHRS and CDR2 YFSETQ. J gave up 6 bases and V 3 bases, and 5 bases lay outside the gene matches. The CDR3 length is 16 residues. The CDR3 DNA is TGCGCCAGCAGCTCCGGGACTAGCGGGGGGGTACAGACCCAGTACTTC. Protein sequence: CASSSGTSGGVQTQYF.

This rearrangement joins TRBV19 to TRBJ2-3; D is possibly TRBD1 (6 bases). The CDR3 totals 16 residues. Germline lookup yields CDR1 LNHDA and CDR2 SQIVND (reference sequence). The V gene lost 5 bases and the J gene lost 1 base, with 16 bases spanning the gap. For the CDR3, the DNA is TGTGCCAGTAGTCAGGGGCAAGTACTGCGCACAGATACGCAGTATTTT. This encodes CASSQGQVLRTDTQYF. The full variable domain, its missing parts supplied by reference TRBV19 and TRBJ2-3, is DGGITQSPKYLFRKEGQNVTLSCEQNLNHDAMYWYRQDPGQGLRLIYYSQIVNDFQKGDIAEGYSVSREKKESFPLTVTSAQKNPTAFYLCASSQGQVLRTDTQYFGPGTRLTVL.

V is TRBV5-1 and J is TRBJ2-1; D might be TRBD1 (6 bases). Deletions cut 4 bases from V and 8 bases from J, with 7 bases between. The CDR3 covers 11 residues. From germline, CDR1 is SGHRS and CDR2 YFSETQ. CDR3 residues: CASSTGHEQFF. The DNA of the CDR3 is TGCGCCAGCAGCACAGGGCATGAGCAGTTCTTC.

The V and J genes are TRBV11-2 and TRBJ1-1; 8 nucleotides align to TRBD1. Germline trimming cut 3 bases from V and 3 bases from J; bases unmatched to any gene: 9. The CDR3 length is 16 residues. In germline, CDR1 is SGHAT, CDR2 FQNNGV. CDR3 sequence: CASSLNSGGAYTEAFF. The CDR3 coding sequence is TGTGCCAGCAGCTTGAATTCAGGGGGCGCGTACACTGAAGCTTTCTTT.

This chain uses TRBV3-1 (or the pseudogene TRBV3-2) with TRBJ2-3; TRBD1 is a possible D gene (6 bases). The germline V gene encodes CDR1 LGHDT and CDR2 YNNKEL (reference sequence). The CDR3 consists of 15 residues. Trimming pared 3 bases from V and 0 bases from J, leaving 10 bases between. The CDR3 is CASSQGARSTDTQYF. Here the CDR3 DNA reads TGTGCCAGCAGCCAGGGGGCTCGTAGCACAGATACGCAGTATTTT.

This clone has just a few counts. The genes are TRBV5-4 and TRBJ2-3, with 8 bases lining up with TRBD1. The V gene's germline CDR1 is SGHNT and CDR2 YYREEE (reference sequence). The CDR3 extends over 16 amino acids. The trim removed 4 bases at V and 4 bases at J, leaving 11 bases unmatched. The CDR3 loop is CASSRRADRGADTQYF. The CDR3, as DNA: TGTGCCAGCAGCCGGAGGGCTGACAGGGGCGCAGATACGCAGTATTTT.

This chain uses TRBV28 with TRBJ2-6; possible D gene TRBD1, 5 bases. Germline assignment: CDR1 MDHEN and CDR2 SYDVKM. The CDR3 has 15 amino acids. V dropped 3 bases and J dropped 0 bases, with 6 bases sitting between them. The CDR3 sequence is CASSLGPSGANVLTF. CDR3 nucleotide sequence: TGTGCCAGCAGTTTGGGGCCCTCTGGGGCCAACGTCCTGACTTTC.